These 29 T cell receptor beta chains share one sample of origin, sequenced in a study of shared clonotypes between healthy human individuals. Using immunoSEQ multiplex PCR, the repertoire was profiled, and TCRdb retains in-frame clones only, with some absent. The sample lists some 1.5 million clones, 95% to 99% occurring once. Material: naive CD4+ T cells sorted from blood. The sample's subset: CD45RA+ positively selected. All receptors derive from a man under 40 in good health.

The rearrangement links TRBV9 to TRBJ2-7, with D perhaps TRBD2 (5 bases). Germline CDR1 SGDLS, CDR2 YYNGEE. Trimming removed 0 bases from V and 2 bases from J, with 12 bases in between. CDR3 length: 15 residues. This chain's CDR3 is CASSVELGVTYEQYF. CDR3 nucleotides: TGTGCCAGCAGCGTAGAACTGGGAGTAACCTACGAGCAGTACTTC.

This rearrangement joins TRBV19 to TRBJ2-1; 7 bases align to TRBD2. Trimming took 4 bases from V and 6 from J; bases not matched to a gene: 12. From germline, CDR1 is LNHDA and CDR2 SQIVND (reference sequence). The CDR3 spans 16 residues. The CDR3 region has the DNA TGTGCCAGTAGTAACCCCGGCGGGAGAAATCCCAATGAGCAGTTCTTC. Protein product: CASSNPGGRNPNEQFF.

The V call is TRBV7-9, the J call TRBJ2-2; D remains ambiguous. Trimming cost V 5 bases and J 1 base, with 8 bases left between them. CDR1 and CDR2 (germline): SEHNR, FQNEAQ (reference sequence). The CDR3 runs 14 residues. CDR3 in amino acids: CASSPRWNTGELFF. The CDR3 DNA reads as TGTGCCAGCAGCCCCCGATGGAACACCGGGGAGCTGTTTTTT.

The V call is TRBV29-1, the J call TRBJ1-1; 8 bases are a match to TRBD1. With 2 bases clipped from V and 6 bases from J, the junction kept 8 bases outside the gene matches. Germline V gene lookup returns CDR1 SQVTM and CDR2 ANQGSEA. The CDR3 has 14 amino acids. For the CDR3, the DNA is TGCAGCGTTGAAAAGGACAGGGAATTTTCTGAAGCTTTCTTT. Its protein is CSVEKDREFSEAFF.

The CDR3 DNA follows: TGTGCCAGCAGCTTGGTGAGCACTAGCAATCAGCCCCAGCATTTT. This encodes CASSLVSTSNQPQHF. The rearrangement joins TRBV7-2 to TRBJ1-5, with D uncertain. V was clipped by 3 bases and J by 0 bases, with 9 bases between them. The CDR3 spans 15 residues. Per germline, CDR1 SGHTA and CDR2 FQGNSA.

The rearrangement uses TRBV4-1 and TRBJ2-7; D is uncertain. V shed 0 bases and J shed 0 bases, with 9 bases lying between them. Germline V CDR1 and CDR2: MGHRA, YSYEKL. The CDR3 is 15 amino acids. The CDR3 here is CASSQELASSYEQYF. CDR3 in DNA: TGCGCCAGCAGCCAAGAATTGGCCAGCTCCTACGAGCAGTACTTC.

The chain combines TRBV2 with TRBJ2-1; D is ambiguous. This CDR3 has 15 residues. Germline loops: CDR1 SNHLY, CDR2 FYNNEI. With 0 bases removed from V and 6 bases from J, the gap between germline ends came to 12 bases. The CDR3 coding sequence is TGTGCCAGCAGTGAAGCCTTTACAAGGAGCAATGAGCAGTTCTTC. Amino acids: CASSEAFTRSNEQFF.

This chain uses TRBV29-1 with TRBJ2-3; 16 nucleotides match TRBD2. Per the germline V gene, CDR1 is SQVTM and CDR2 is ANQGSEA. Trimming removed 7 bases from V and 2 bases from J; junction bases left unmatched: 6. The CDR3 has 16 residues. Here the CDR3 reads CSATGLAGGPTDTQYF. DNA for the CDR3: TGCAGCGCGACGGGACTAGCGGGAGGGCCCACAGATACGCAGTATTTT.

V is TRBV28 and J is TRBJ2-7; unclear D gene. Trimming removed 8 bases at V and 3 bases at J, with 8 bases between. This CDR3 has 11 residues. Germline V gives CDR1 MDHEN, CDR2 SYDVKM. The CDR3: CASGSNYEQYF. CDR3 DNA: TGTGCCAGCGGGTCGAACTACGAGCAGTACTTC.

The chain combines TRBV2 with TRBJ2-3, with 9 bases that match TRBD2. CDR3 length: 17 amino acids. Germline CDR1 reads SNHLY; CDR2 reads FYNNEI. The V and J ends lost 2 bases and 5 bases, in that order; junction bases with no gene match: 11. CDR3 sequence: CASSELAVAGVLDTQYF. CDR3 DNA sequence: TGTGCCAGCAGTGAATTGGCTGTAGCGGGAGTTTTAGATACGCAGTATTTT.

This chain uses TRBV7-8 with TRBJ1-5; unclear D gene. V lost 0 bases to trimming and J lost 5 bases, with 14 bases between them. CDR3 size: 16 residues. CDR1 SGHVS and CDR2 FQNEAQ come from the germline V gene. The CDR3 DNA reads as TGTGCCAGCAGCTTAGCCGCCGTTGGAGTTGATCAGCCCCAGCATTTT. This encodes CASSLAAVGVDQPQHF. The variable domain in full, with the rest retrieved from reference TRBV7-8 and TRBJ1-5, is GAGVSQSPRYKVAKRGQDVALRCDPISGHVSLFWYQQALGQGPEFLTYFQNEAQLDKSGLPSDRFFAERPEGSVSTLKIQRTQQEDSAVYLCASSLAAVGVDQPQHFGDGTRLSIL.

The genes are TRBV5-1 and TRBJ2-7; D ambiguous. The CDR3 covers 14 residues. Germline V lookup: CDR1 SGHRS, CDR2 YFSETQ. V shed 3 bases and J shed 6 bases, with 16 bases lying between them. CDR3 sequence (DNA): TGCGCCAGCAGCTCTGGCGCCAAAGTTTCCGAGCAGTACTTC. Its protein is CASSSGAKVSEQYF. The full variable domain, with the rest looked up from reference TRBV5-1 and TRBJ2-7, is KAGVTQTPRYLIKTRGQQVTLSCSPISGHRSVSWYQQTPGQGLQFLFEYFSETQRNKGNFPGRFSGRQFSNSRSEMNVSTLELGDSALYLCASSSGAKVSEQYFGPGTRLTVT.

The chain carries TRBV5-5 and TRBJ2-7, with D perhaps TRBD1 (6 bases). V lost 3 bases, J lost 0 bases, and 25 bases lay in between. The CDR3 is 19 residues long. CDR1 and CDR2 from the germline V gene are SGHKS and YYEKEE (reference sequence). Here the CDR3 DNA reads TGTGCCAGCAGCTATAAGACAGGTAAAGTCACCGGTAGCTCCTACGAGCAGTACTTC. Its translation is CASSYKTGKVTGSSYEQYF.

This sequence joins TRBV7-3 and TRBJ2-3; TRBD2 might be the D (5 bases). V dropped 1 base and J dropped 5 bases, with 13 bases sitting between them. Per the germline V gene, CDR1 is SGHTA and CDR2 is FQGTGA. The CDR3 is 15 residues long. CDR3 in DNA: TGTGCCAGCAGCTTAAACGGGATGAGGGAAGATACGCAGTATTTT. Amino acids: CASSLNGMREDTQYF.

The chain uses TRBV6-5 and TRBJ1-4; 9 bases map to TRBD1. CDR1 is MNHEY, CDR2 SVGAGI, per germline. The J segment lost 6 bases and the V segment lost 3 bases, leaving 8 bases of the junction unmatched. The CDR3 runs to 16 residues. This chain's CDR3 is CASSYGRRTGDEKLFF. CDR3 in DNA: TGTGCCAGCAGTTATGGGCGGAGGACAGGGGATGAAAAACTGTTTTTT.

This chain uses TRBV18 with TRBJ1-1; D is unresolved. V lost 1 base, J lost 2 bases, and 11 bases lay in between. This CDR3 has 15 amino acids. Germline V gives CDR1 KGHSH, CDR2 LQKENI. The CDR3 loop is CASSPQGPANTEAFF. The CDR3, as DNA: TGTGCCAGCTCACCACAGGGCCCCGCCAACACTGAAGCTTTCTTT. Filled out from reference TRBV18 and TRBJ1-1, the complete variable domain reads NAGVMQNPRHLVRRRGQEARLRCSPMKGHSHVYWYRQLPEEGLKFMVYLQKENIIDESGMPKERFSAEFPKEGPSILRIQQVVRGDSAAYFCASSPQGPANTEAFFGQGTRLTVV.

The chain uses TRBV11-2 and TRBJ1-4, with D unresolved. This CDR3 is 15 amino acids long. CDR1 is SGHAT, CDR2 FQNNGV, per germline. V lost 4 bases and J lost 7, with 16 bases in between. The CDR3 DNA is TGTGCCAGCAGCTCTAGGGTGAAAGTCAGTGAAAAACTGTTTTTT. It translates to CASSSRVKVSEKLFF.

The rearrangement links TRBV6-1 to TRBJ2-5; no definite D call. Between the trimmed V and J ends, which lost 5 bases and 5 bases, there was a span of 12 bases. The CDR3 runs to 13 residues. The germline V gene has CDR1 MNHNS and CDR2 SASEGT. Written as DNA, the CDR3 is TGTGCCAGCAGTAAGGATCCATGGGAGACCCAGTACTTC. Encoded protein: CASSKDPWETQYF.

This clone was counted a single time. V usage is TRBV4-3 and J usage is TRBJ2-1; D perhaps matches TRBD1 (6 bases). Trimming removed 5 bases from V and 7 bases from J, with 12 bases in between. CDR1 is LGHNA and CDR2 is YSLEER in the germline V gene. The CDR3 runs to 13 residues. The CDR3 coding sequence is TGCGCCAGCAGCAGGGACACTTGGAATGAGCAGTTCTTC. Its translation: CASSRDTWNEQFF.

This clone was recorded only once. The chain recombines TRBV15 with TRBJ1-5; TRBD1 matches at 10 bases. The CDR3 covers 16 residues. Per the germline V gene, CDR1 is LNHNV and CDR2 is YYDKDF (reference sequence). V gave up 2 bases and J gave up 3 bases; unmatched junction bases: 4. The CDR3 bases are TGTGCCACCAGCAGATCGACAGGGGGCAACAATCAGCCCCAGCATTTT. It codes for CATSRSTGGNNQPQHF.

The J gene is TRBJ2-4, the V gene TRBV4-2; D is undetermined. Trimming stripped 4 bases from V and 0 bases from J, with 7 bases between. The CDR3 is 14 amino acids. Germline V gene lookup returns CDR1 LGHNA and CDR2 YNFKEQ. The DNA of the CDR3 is TGTGCCAGCAGCCCACTTCTAGCCAAAAACATTCAGTACTTC. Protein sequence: CASSPLLAKNIQYF.

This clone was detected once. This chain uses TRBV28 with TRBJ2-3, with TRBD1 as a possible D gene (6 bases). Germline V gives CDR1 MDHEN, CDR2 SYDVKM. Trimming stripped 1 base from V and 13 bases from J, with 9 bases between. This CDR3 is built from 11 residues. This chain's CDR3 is CASSLSGTKYF. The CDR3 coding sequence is TGTGCCAGCAGTTTATCCGGGACAAAGTATTTT.

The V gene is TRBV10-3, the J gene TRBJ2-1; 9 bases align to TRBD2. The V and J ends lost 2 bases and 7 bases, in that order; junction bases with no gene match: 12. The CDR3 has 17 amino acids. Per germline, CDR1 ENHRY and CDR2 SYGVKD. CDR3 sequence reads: CAISEPLLAGEENEQFF. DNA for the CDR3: TGTGCCATCAGTGAGCCCTTGTTAGCGGGAGAGGAAAATGAGCAGTTCTTC.

CDR3 DNA sequence: TGCGCCAGCAGCCCCCACGGGGCTTCAAACCAAGAGACCCAGTACTTC. Protein product: CASSPHGASNQETQYF. This chain uses TRBV5-1 with TRBJ2-5, with D perhaps assigned TRBD1 or TRBD2 (5 bases each). The germline gives CDR1 SGHRS, CDR2 YFSETQ. Trimming removed 4 bases from V and 0 bases from J, with 16 bases in between. This CDR3 contains 16 residues.

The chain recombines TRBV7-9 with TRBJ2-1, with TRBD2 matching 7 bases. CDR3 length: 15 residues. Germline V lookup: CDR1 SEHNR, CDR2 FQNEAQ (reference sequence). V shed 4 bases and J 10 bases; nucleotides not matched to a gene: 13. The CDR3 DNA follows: TGTGCCAGCAGCTCCGTGGGCGGGAGCTTCCAGGAGCAGTTCTTC. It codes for CASSSVGGSFQEQFF.

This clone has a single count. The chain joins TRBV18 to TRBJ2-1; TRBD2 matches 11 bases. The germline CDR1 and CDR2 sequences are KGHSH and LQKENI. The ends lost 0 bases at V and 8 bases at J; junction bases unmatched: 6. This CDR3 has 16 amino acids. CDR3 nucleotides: TGTGCCAGCTCACCACCTCCACTAGCGGGAGTCTATGAGCAGTTCTTC. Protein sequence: CASSPPPLAGVYEQFF.

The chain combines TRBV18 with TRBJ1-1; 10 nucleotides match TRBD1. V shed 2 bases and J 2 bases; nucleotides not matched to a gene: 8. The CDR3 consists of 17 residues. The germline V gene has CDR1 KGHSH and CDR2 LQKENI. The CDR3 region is CASSPWTGGRGNTEAFF. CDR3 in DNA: TGTGCCAGCTCACCATGGACAGGGGGTCGAGGCAACACTGAAGCTTTCTTT.

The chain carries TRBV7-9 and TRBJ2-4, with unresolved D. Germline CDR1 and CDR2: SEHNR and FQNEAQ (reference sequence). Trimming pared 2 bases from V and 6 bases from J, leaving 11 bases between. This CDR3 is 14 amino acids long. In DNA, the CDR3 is TGTGCCAGCAGCTTACGTGGGGAAGGAAACATTCAGTACTTC. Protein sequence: CASSLRGEGNIQYF.

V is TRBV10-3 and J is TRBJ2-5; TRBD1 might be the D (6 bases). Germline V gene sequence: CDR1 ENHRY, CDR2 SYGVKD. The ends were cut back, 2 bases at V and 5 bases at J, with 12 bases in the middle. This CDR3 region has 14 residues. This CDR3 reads CAISEPERGETQYF. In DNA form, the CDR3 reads TGTGCCATCAGTGAGCCTGAGAGGGGGGAGACCCAGTACTTC.